Listed here are 22 T cell receptor beta chains from one sample, sequenced in a study of blood T cell repertoires in COVID-19. Libraries were prepared by immunoSEQ multiplex PCR; TCRdb keeps only in-frame clonotypes and omits some of them. This repertoire shows over 600,000 clones, 85% to 90% found once; its top ten account for roughly 0.25%. The specimen sequenced was peripheral blood. All receptors come from a woman in her late teens or twenties with acute or convalescent COVID-19.

V usage is TRBV5-1 and J usage is TRBJ1-2, with 7 bases aligning to TRBD1. In germline, CDR1 is SGHRS, CDR2 YFSETQ. Germline trimming cut 0 bases from V and 6 bases from J; bases unmatched to any gene: 11. The CDR3 covers 16 residues. The CDR3 loop is CASSLGQGVWLDGYTF. CDR3 bases: TGCGCCAGCAGCTTGGGGCAGGGGGTTTGGCTGGATGGCTACACCTTC.

V usage is TRBV6-1 and J usage is TRBJ1-2; D uncertain. The CDR3 has 16 residues. Trimming took 0 bases from V and 3 from J, leaving 14 bases between them. Per germline, CDR1 MNHNS and CDR2 SASEGT. The CDR3 here is CASSEAPDGDDYGYTF. The CDR3 DNA reads TGTGCCAGCAGTGAAGCCCCCGACGGAGACGACTATGGCTACACCTTC.

This chain uses TRBV29-1 with TRBJ1-2; D ambiguous. The CDR3 totals 13 residues. Germline V gene data show CDR1 as SQVTM and CDR2 as ANQGSEA. V was trimmed by 2 bases and J by 8 bases, leaving 15 bases between them. CDR3 residues: CSVERLAGGGYTF. The CDR3 DNA is TGCAGCGTTGAACGCTTGGCCGGAGGGGGCTACACCTTC.

This clone was seen a few times. This chain links TRBV18 with TRBJ1-2, with 8 bases identical to TRBD1. The CDR3 is 14 amino acids. V gave up 2 bases and J gave up 8 bases; unmatched junction bases: 7. The germline V gene has CDR1 KGHSH and CDR2 LQKENI. CDR3 sequence: CASSPGDRPSGYTF. For the CDR3, the DNA is TGTGCCAGCTCACCAGGGGACAGGCCAAGCGGCTACACCTTC.

The chain uses TRBV7-8 and TRBJ2-3; maybe TRBD2 (6 bases). This CDR3 spans 12 amino acids. CDR1 is SGHVS, CDR2 FQNEAQ, per germline. The V and J ends lost 9 bases and 6 bases respectively, with 13 bases between them. The CDR3 sequence is CASCQEGDTQYF. The CDR3 nucleotides read TGTGCCAGTTGTCAGGAGGGGGATACGCAGTATTTT.

This chain links TRBV30 with TRBJ1-3; D gene uncertain. This CDR3 contains 12 residues. CDR1 is GTSNPN, CDR2 SVGIG, per germline (reference sequence). Trimming removed 4 bases from V and 2 bases from J, with 6 bases in between. This CDR3 reads CAWMAAGNTIYF. DNA of the CDR3: TGTGCCTGGATGGCCGCTGGAAACACCATATATTTT.

This sequence joins TRBV2 and TRBJ2-3; 9 bases align to TRBD1. V trimming: 4 bases; J trimming: 4 bases; junction bases outside the gene matches: 6. The CDR3 runs 15 residues. Germline CDR1 is SNHLY and CDR2 is FYNNEI. CDR3 DNA: TGTGCCAGCAGTGGGGACAGGGTGGGACCAGATACGCAGTATTTT. It translates to CASSGDRVGPDTQYF. Together with reference TRBV2 and TRBJ2-3, the CDR3 gives the full variable domain: EPEVTQTPSHQVTQMGQEVILRCVPISNHLYFYWYRQILGQKVEFLVSFYNNEISEKSEIFDDQFSVERPDGSNFTLKIRSTKLEDSAMYFCASSGDRVGPDTQYFGPGTRLTVL.

The genes are TRBV7-2 and TRBJ1-2; a weak D match, TRBD1 (6 bases). Germline-derived CDR1 and CDR2 are SGHTA and FQGNSA. Between the trimmed V and J ends, which lost 5 bases and 8 bases, there was a span of 15 bases. The CDR3 has 13 amino acids. CDR3 in amino acids: CASSKGQIGGYTF. Written as DNA, the CDR3 is TGTGCCAGCAGCAAAGGACAGATCGGAGGCTACACCTTC. The variable domain in full, with the rest retrieved from reference TRBV7-2 and TRBJ1-2, is GAGVSQSPSNKVTEKGKDVELRCDPISGHTALYWYRQSLGQGLEFLIYFQGNSAPDKSGLPSDRFSAERTGGSVSTLTIQRTQQEDSAVYLCASSKGQIGGYTFGSGTRLTVV.

J is TRBJ1-6 and V is TRBV14; a weak D match, TRBD1 (5 bases). Per the germline V gene, CDR1 is SGHDN and CDR2 is FVKESK. Trimming removed 1 base at V and 11 bases at J, with 18 bases between. CDR3 size: 16 residues. CDR3 coding DNA: TGTGCCAGCAGCCAAGGGGGGGGGACCGGCTGGGCACCCCTCCACTTT. Translation gives CASSQGGGTGWAPLHF.

The chain links TRBV6-6 to TRBJ1-5; the match to TRBD1 covers 7 bases. Germline CDR1 is MNHNY and CDR2 is SVGAGI (reference sequence). The V gene end was trimmed by 6 bases and the J gene end by 7 bases; junction bases not matched to a gene: 9. The CDR3 is 14 residues long. The CDR3 DNA reads as TGTGCCAGCAGCCGGGACAGTCTGTGGCAGCCCCAGCATTTT. Translation gives CASSRDSLWQPQHF.

V and J are TRBV28 and TRBJ1-2; D unresolved. Looked up from germline, CDR1 is MDHEN and CDR2 is SYDVKM. CDR3 length: 11 amino acids. Trimming left V 6 bases short and J 7 bases short, with 9 bases between. CDR3 DNA sequence: TGTGCCAGCAGCCTTAGTGGTGGCTACACCTTC. It encodes CASSLSGGYTF.

The CDR3 reads CASSASGASTGELFF. CDR3 DNA: TGTGCCAGCAGTGCTAGCGGGGCCAGCACCGGGGAGCTGTTTTTT. The rearrangement joins TRBV6-4 to TRBJ2-2; 9 nucleotides line up with TRBD2. The length of the CDR3 is 15 residues. J was trimmed by 4 bases and V by 4 bases; bases with no gene match: 4. Germline values: CDR1 MRHNA, CDR2 SNTAGT.

The CDR3, as DNA: TGTGCCAGCAGCTTAGATCAAGTCACTTACAATGAGCAGTTCTTC. Protein sequence: CASSLDQVTYNEQFF. The chain joins TRBV11-3 to TRBJ2-1; D call uncertain. The germline V and J ends were trimmed by 0 bases and 4 bases, with 10 bases remaining between them. This CDR3 is 15 amino acids long. CDR1 and CDR2 from the germline V gene are SGHNT and YENEEA.

This chain joins TRBV19 and TRBJ1-1; D possibly corresponds to TRBD1 (6 bases). The CDR3 is made up of 15 amino acids. The germline CDR1 and CDR2 sequences are LNHDA and SQIVND (reference sequence). Trimming pared 6 bases from V and 3 bases from J, leaving 17 bases between. CDR3 bases: TGTGCCAGTAGCACAGGTAGACAGGCTCACACTGAAGCTTTCTTT. Its translation is CASSTGRQAHTEAFF.

V is TRBV3-1 (or the pseudogene TRBV3-2) and J is TRBJ2-1; 8 nucleotides align to TRBD2. The ends lost 1 base at V and 9 bases at J; junction bases unmatched: 5. Germline CDR1 LGHDT, CDR2 YNNKEL (reference sequence). The CDR3 sequence is 14 residues long. The CDR3 loop is CASSQAGGFGEQFF. As DNA, the CDR3 is TGTGCCAGCAGCCAAGCGGGGGGGTTTGGTGAGCAGTTCTTC.

J is TRBJ1-4 and V is TRBV7-2; D remains ambiguous. The V gene lost 5 bases and the J gene lost 3 bases, with 13 bases spanning the gap. This CDR3 contains 15 residues. CDR1 and CDR2 (germline): SGHTA, FQGNSA. In DNA, the CDR3 is TGTGCCAGCAGCCCAAACGGACTGTCTAATGAAAAACTGTTTTTT. The encoded protein is CASSPNGLSNEKLFF.

The V call is TRBV28, the J call TRBJ1-5; D ambiguous. The CDR3 is 16 amino acids. Trimming shortened V by 2 bases and J by 3 bases, and 14 bases separated the two germline ends. Germline V CDR1 and CDR2: MDHEN, SYDVKM. CDR3: CASSLNGGVLNQPQHF. In DNA, the CDR3 is TGTGCCAGCAGTTTAAACGGAGGCGTCCTCAATCAGCCCCAGCATTTT.

This sequence joins TRBV6-5 and TRBJ1-5, with a tentative D call TRBD1 (6 bases). Germline-derived CDR1 and CDR2 are MNHEY and SVGAGI. V gave up 5 bases and J gave up 5 bases, with 10 bases separating them. The CDR3 has 13 residues. In DNA form, the CDR3 reads TGTGCCAGCAGTCCAGGGGCGTATCAGCCCCAGCATTTT. This gives the protein CASSPGAYQPQHF.

The chain is built from TRBV30 and TRBJ2-7; D possibly corresponds to TRBD1 (6 bases). CDR3 length: 11 amino acids. The germline V and J ends were trimmed by 2 bases and 6 bases, with 8 bases remaining between them. The germline V gene encodes CDR1 GTSNPN and CDR2 SVGIG (reference sequence). As DNA, the CDR3 is TGTGCCTGGAGTCAGGGGTTCGAGCAGTACTTC. Amino acids: CAWSQGFEQYF.

CDR3 sequence (DNA): TGTGCCAGCAGCCGACAGGGTAATACTAACTATGGCTACACCTTC. Its translation is CASSRQGNTNYGYTF. The chain combines TRBV27 with TRBJ1-2; TRBD1 agrees at 7 bases. CDR1 is MNHEY, CDR2 SMNVEV, per germline (reference sequence). This CDR3 comprises 15 residues. The J segment lost 0 bases and the V segment lost 6 bases, leaving 7 bases of the junction unmatched.

The chain carries TRBV27 and TRBJ1-4, with a possible D match to TRBD1 (5 bases). The CDR3 is made up of 14 amino acids. Germline CDR1 MNHEY, CDR2 SMNVEV (reference sequence). V dropped 4 bases and J dropped 5 bases, with 11 bases sitting between them. The CDR3 sequence: CASSSQGSNEKLFF. The CDR3 DNA is TGTGCCAGCAGTTCTCAGGGATCGAATGAAAAACTGTTTTTT.

This sequence joins TRBV7-9 and TRBJ1-4, with D perhaps TRBD1 (6 bases). The CDR3 covers 16 residues. Germline assignment: CDR1 SEHNR and CDR2 FQNEAQ (reference sequence). Deletions cut 5 bases from V and 4 bases from J, with 17 bases between. The DNA for the CDR3 is TGTGCCAGCAGCCCTCCCCCGGACAGCATTAATGAAAAACTGTTTTTT. Residues: CASSPPPDSINEKLFF.